This TCR beta chain stems from a study of CD8+ T cells in alopecia areata. Germline CDR1 and CDR2: SGHRS and YFSETQ. Between the trimmed V and J ends, which lost 1 base and 3 bases, there was a span of 7 bases. The length of the CDR3 is 13 residues. It was cDNA, reverse transcribed from extracted RNA, that served as the sequencing template. Clones were sequenced by immunoSEQ multiplex PCR, and TCRdb holds only the in-frame ones, with some missing. The data show about 120,000 clones, with about 49% seen just once and roughly a sixth held by the top ten. Sample: CD8+ T cells sorted from blood, taken at week 0. The chain joins TRBV5-1 to TRBJ1-1, with no clear D. The source of this sequence is a human donor with alopecia areata. CDR3 residues: CASSLSGDTEAFF. CDR3 nucleotides: TGCGCCAGCAGCTTGTCCGGGGACACTGAAGCTTTCTTT. The full variable domain, completed using reference TRBV5-1 and TRBJ1-1, is KAGVTQTPRYLIKTRGQQVTLSCSPISGHRSVSWYQQTPGQGLQFLFEYFSETQRNKGNFPGRFSGRQFSNSRSEMNVSTLELGDSALYLCASSLSGDTEAFFGQGTRLTVV.